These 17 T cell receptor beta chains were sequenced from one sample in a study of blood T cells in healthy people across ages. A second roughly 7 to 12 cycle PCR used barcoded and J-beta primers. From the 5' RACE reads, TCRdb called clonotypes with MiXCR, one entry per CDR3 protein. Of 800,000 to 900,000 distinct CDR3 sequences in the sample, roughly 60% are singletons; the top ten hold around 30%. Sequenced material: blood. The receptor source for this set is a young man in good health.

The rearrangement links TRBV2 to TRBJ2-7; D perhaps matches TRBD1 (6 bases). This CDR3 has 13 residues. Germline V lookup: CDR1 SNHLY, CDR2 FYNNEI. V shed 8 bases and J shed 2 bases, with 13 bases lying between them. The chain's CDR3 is CASDKNRAYEQYF. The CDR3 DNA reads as TGTGCCAGCGATAAAAACAGGGCCTACGAGCAGTACTTC.

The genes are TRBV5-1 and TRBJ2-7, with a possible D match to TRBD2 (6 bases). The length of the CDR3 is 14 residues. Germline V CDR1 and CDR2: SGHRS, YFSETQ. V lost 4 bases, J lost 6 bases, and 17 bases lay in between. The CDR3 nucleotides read TGCGCCAGCAGCGTGGAGAGGGAGGCGTCCGAGCAGTACTTC. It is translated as CASSVEREASEQYF.

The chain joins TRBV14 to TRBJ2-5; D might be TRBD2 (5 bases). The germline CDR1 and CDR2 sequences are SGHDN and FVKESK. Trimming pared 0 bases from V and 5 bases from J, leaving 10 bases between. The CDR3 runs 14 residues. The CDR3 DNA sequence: TGTGCCAGCAGCCAAGAGAGGGAGCGGGAGACCCAGTACTTC. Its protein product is CASSQERERETQYF.

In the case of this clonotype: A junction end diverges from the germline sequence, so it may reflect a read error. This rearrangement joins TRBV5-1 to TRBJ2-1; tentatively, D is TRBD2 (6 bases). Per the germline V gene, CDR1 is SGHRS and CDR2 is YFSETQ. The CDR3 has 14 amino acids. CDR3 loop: CASSFGSPYNVQFF. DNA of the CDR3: TGCGCCAGCAGCTTCGGGAGTCCCTACAATGTGCAGTTCTTC.

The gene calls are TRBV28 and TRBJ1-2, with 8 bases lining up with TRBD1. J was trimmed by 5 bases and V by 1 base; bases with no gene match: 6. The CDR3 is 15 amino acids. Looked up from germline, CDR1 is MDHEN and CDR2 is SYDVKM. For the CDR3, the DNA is TGTGCCAGCAGTTTATCAGGGGGCGCGAGGTATGGCTACACCTTC. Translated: CASSLSGGARYGYTF.

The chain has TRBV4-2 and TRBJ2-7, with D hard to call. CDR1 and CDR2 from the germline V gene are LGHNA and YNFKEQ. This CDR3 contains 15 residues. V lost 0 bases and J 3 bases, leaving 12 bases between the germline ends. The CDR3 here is CASSQDGQPFYEQYF. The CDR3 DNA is TGTGCCAGCAGCCAAGACGGTCAGCCGTTCTACGAGCAGTACTTC.

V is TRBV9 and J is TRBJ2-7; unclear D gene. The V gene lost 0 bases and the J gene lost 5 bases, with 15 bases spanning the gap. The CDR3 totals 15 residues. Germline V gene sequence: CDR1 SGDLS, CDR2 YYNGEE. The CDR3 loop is CASSVDGYGPDEQYF. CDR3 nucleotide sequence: TGTGCCAGCAGCGTAGACGGGTACGGGCCGGACGAGCAGTACTTC.

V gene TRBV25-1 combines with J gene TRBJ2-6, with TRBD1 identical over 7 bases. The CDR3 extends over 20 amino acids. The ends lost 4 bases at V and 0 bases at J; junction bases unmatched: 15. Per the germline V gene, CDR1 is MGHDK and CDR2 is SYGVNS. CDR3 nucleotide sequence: TGTGCCAGCAGTGGGTCCGGGACAGCGAATACAAACTCTGGGGCCAACGTCCTGACTTTC. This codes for CASSGSGTANTNSGANVLTF.

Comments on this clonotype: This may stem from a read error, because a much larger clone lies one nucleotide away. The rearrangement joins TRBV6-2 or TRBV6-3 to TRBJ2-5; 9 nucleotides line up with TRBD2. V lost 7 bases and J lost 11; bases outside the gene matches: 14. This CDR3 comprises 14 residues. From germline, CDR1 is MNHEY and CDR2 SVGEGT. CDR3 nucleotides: TGTGCCAGCACTATAACGGGACTAGCAAGTGAGCAGTACTTC. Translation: CASTITGLASEQYF.

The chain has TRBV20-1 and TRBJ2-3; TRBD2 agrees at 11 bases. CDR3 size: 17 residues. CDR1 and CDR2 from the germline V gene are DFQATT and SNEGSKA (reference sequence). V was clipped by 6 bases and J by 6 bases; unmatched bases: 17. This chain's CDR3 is CSARITPSGGRRDTQYF. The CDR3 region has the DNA TGCAGTGCCAGGATAACCCCTAGCGGGGGGAGGAGGGATACGCAGTATTTT.

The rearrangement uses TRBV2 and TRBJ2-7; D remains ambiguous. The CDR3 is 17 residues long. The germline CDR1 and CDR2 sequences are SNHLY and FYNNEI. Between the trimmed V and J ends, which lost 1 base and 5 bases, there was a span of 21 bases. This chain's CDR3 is CASSEVSFGESVHEQYF. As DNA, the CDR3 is TGTGCCAGCAGTGAAGTTTCGTTTGGGGAATCGGTCCACGAGCAGTACTTC.

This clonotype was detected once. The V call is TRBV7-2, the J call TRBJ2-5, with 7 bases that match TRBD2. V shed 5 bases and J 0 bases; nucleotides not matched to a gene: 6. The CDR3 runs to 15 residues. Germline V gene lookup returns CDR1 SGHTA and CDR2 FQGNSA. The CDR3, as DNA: TGTGCCAGCAGCGCCAGCGGGGCGTACCAAGAGACCCAGTACTTC. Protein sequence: CASSASGAYQETQYF. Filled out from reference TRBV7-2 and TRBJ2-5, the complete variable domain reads GAGVSQSPSNKVTEKGKDVELRCDPISGHTALYWYRQSLGQGLEFLIYFQGNSAPDKSGLPSDRFSAERTGGSVSTLTIQRTQQEDSAVYLCASSASGAYQETQYFGPGTRLLVL.

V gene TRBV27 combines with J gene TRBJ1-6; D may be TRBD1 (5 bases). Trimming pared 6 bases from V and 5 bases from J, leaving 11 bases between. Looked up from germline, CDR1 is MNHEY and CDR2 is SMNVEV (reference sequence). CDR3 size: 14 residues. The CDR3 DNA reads TGTGCCAGCAGCCGCGACAGCAATAATTCACCCCTCCACTTT. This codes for CASSRDSNNSPLHF.

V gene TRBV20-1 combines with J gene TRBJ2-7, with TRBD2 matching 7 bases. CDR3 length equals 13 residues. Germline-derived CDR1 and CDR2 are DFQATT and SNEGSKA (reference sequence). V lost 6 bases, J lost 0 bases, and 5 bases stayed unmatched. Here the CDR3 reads CSADWTSSYEQYF. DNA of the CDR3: TGCAGTGCCGATTGGACTAGCTCCTACGAGCAGTACTTC.

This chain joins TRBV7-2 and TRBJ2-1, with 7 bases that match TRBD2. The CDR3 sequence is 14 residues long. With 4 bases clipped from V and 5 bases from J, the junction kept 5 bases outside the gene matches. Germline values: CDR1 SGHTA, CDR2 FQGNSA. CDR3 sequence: CASSSAGLDNEQFF. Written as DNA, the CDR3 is TGTGCCAGCAGCTCCGCTGGACTAGACAATGAGCAGTTCTTC. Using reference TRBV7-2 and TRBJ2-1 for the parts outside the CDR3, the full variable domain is GAGVSQSPSNKVTEKGKDVELRCDPISGHTALYWYRQSLGQGLEFLIYFQGNSAPDKSGLPSDRFSAERTGGSVSTLTIQRTQQEDSAVYLCASSSAGLDNEQFFGPGTRLTVL.

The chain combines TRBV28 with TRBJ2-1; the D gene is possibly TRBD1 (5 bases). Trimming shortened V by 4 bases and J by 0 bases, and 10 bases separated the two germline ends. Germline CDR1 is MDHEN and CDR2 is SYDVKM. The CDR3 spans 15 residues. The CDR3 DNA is TGTGCCAGCAGTTCAACCGACAGCTCCTACAATGAGCAGTTCTTC. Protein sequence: CASSSTDSSYNEQFF.

CDR3 region: CASSYSQVYEQYF. DNA of the CDR3: TGTGCCAGCAGTTACTCACAGGTTTACGAGCAGTACTTC. This chain joins TRBV6-5 and TRBJ2-7; maybe TRBD1 (5 bases). Germline CDR1 and CDR2: MNHEY and SVGAGI. V lost 0 bases and J lost 4, with 7 bases in between. CDR3 length equals 13 residues.